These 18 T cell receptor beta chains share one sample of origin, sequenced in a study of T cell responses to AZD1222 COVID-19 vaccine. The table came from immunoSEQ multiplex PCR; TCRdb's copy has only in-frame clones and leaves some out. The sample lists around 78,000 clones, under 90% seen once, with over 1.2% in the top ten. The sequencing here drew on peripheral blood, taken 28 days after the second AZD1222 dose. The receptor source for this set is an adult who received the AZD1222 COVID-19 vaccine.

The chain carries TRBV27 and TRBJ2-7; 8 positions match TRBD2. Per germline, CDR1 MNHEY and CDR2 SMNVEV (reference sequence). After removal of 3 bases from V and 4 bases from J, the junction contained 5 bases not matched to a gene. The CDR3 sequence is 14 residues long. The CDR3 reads CASSFRSGGYEQYF. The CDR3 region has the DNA TGTGCCAGCAGTTTCCGCAGCGGGGGTTACGAGCAGTACTTC.

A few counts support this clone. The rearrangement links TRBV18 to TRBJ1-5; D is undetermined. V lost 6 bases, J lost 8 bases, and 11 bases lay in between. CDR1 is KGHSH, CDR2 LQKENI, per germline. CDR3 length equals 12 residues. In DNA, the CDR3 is TGTGCCAGCTCCGACTCGACGGAGCCCCAGCATTTT. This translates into CASSDSTEPQHF.

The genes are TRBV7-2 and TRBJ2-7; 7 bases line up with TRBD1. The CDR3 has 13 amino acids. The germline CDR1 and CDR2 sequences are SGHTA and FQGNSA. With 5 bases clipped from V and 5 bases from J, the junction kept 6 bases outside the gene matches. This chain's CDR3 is CASSPRGSNEQYF. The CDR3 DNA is TGTGCCAGCAGCCCCAGGGGGTCAAACGAGCAGTACTTC.

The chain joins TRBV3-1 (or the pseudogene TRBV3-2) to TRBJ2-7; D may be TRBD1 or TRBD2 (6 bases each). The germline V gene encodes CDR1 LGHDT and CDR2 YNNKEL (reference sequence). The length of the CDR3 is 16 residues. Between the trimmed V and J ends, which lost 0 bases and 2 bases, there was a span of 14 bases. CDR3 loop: CASSQDQRGLAYEQYF. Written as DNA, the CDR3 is TGTGCCAGCAGCCAAGACCAACGGGGGCTAGCCTACGAGCAGTACTTC.

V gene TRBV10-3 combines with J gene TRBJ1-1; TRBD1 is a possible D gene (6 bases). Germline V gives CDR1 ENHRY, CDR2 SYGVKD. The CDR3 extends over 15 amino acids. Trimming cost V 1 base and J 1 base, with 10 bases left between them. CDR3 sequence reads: CAISEWGGPNTEAFF. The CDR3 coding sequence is TGTGCCATCAGTGAGTGGGGGGGCCCGAACACTGAAGCTTTCTTT.

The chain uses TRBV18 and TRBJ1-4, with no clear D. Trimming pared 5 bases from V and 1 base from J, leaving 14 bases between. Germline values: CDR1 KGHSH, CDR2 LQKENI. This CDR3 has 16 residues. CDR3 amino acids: CASSKRAGETNEKLFF. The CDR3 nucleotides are TGTGCCAGCTCAAAAAGGGCGGGAGAAACTAATGAAAAACTGTTTTTT.

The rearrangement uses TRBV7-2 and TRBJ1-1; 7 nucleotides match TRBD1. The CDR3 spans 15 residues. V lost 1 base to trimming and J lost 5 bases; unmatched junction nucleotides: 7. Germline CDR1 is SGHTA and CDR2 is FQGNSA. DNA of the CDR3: TGTACCAGCAGCTTAGGGTCAGGGGGAGATACTGAAGCTTTCTTT. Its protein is CTSSLGSGGDTEAFF.

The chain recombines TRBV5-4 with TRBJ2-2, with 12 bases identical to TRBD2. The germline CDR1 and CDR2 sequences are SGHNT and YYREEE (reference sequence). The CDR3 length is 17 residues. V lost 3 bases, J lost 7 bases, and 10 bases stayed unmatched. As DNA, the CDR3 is TGTGCCAGCAGCTCTGGAGCTAGCGGGGGGGCCGGCGGGGAGCTGTTTTTT. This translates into CASSSGASGGAGGELFF. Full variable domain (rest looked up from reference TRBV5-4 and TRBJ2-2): ETGVTQSPTHLIKTRGQQVTLRCSSQSGHNTVSWYQQALGQGPQFIFQYYREEENGRGNFPPRFSGLQFPNYSSELNVNALELDDSALYLCASSSGASGGAGGELFFGEGSRLTVL.

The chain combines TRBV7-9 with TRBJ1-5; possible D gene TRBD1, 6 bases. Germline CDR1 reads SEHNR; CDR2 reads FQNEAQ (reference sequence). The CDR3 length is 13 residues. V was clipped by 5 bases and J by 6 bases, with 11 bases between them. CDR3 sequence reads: CASSPGQSQPQHF. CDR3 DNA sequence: TGTGCCAGCAGCCCCGGACAGTCTCAGCCCCAGCATTTT.

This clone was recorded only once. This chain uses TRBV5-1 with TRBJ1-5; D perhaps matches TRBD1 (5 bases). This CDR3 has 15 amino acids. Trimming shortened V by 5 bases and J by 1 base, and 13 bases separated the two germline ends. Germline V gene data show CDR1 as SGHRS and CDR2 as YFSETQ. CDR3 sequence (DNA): TGCGCCAGCAGTGAGGGGCCCGGAAGCAATCAGCCCCAGCATTTT. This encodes CASSEGPGSNQPQHF.

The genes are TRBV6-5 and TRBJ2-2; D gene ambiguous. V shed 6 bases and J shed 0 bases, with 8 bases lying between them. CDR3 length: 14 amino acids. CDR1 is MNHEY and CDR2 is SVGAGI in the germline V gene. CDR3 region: CASRRITNTGELFF. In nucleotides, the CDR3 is TGTGCCAGCAGGAGGATAACGAACACCGGGGAGCTGTTTTTT.

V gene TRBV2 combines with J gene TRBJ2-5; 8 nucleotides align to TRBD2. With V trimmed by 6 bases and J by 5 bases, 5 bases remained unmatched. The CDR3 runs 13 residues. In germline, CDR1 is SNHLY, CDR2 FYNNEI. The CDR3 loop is CASSAGGAETQYF. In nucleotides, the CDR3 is TGTGCCAGCAGCGCGGGAGGAGCGGAGACCCAGTACTTC.

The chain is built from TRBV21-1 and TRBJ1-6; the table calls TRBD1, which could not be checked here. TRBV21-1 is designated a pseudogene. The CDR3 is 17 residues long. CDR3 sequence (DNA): TGTGCCAGCAGCAAAGCTTATGGACAGGGCTATAATTCACCCCTCCACTTT. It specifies CASSKAYGQGYNSPLHF.

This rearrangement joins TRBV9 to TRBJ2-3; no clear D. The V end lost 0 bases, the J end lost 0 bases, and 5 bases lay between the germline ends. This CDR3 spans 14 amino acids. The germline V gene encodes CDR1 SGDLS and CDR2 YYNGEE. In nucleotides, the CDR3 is TGTGCCAGCAGCGTAGAAGGTAGCACAGATACGCAGTATTTT. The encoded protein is CASSVEGSTDTQYF.

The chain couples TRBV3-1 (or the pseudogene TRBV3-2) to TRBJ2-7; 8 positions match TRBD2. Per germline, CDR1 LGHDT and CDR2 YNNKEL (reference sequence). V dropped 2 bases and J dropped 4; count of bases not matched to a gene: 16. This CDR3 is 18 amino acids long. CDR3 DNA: TGTGCCAGCAGCCAAACGTTCTTGAGGGCTAGCGGGTTTTACGAGCAGTACTTC. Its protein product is CASSQTFLRASGFYEQYF.

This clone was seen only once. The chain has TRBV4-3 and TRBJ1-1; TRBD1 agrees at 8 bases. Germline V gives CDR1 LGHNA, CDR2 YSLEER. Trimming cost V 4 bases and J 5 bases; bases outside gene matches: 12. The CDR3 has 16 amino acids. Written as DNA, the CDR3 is TGCGCCAGCAGCCCGACCTTTGGGACAGGCTTTACTGAAGCTTTCTTT. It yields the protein CASSPTFGTGFTEAFF.

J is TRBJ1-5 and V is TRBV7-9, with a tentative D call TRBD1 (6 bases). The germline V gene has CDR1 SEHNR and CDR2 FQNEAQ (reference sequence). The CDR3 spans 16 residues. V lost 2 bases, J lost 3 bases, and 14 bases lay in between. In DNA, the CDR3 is TGTGCCAGCAGCTTAAAACCAACAGGGAACAATCAGCCCCAGCATTTT. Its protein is CASSLKPTGNNQPQHF.

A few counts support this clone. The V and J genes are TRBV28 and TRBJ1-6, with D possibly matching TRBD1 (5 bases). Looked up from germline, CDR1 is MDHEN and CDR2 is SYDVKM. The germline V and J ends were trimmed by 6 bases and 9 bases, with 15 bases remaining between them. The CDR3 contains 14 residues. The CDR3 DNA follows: TGTGCCAGCAGAACTGGACAAGGAAGTTCACCCCTCCACTTT. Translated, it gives CASRTGQGSSPLHF.